This T cell receptor beta chain was captured in a study of T cell changes during pregnancy in multiple sclerosis. Profiled with immunoSEQ multiplex PCR; TCRdb holds only in-frame clones, not every one. Of around 100,000 clones in the sample, around 93% were seen once. Germline V gene data show CDR1 as PRHDT and CDR2 as FYEKMQ (reference sequence). The CDR3 contains 15 residues. V lost 4 bases, J lost 6 bases, and 10 bases stayed unmatched. The chain recombines TRBV13 with TRBJ2-7; 9 bases match TRBD2. The sequence was obtained from a female donor with multiple sclerosis, enrolled in a pregnancy study. Material: peripheral blood, obtained after pregnancy. This chain's CDR3 is CASSYLGRGLAEQYF. CDR3 in DNA: TGTGCCAGCAGCTATCTTGGCAGGGGACTAGCCGAGCAGTACTTC.